The rows below give T cell receptor beta chains drawn from one sample of a study of blood T cell dynamics during melanoma immunotherapy. Measured with immunoSEQ multiplex PCR; TCRdb has only the in-frame clones, and not every one. Among approximately 28,000 clones listed, approximately 88% were seen once. The sequencing used blood, collected from a patient treated with checkpoint blockade. The receptors originated from a human donor with melanoma. The conserved cysteine and the conserved F or W are not part of the CDR3 here. The order of the fields is J gene, CDR3 length, V gene, CDR3 protein.

>TRBJ1-1|12|TRBV7-9
ASSLAVLNTEAF
>TRBJ2-5|13|TRBV15
ATSRDRGLQETQY
>TRBJ2-7|12|TRBV7-2
ASSPHREVGEQY
>TRBJ2-3|12|TRBV27
ASSPPLLLNTQY
>TRBJ2-6|13|TRBV7-6
ASRNGGAGANVLT
>TRBJ2-3|11|TRBV7-9
ASSLADGDTQY
>TRBJ2-5|12|TRBV5-1
ASRGGLASETQY
>TRBJ2-7|11|TRBV7-2
ASSQKYRAEQY
>TRBJ1-1|12|TRBV4-1
ASSQEPGTGETF
>TRBJ2-7|14|TRBV14
ASSRFSVGFSNEQY
>TRBJ2-5|13|TRBV9
ASSRSGGTQETQY
>TRBJ2-6|16|TRBV7-6
ASSLEGTFSSGANVLT
>TRBJ2-1|14|TRBV9
ASSVVSVGGHNEQF
>TRBJ2-5|12|TRBV28
ASSPLSSATGQY
>TRBJ2-3|15|TRBV9
ASSATPSGGSTDTQY
>TRBJ2-3|15|TRBV11-2
ASSGRWGSASTDTQY
>TRBJ1-4|13|TRBV5-6
ASSFGGNNAEKLF
>TRBJ2-1|10|TRBV28
ASSLGFFEQF
>TRBJ1-5|11|TRBV5-8
ASSSRQGQPQH
>TRBJ2-1|14|TRBV5-1
ASSPLKVSSYNEQF
>TRBJ2-5|14|TRBV14
ASSPLAGDNQETQY
>TRBJ2-2|17|TRBV7-2
ASSLVSLRRAANTGELF
>TRBJ1-5|12|TRBV28
ASSLGRGLQPQH
>TRBJ1-1|12|TRBV6-5
ASSYGGVNTEAF
>TRBJ1-3|13|TRBV30
AWSVYSSSGNTIY
>TRBJ2-1|12|TRBV4-3
ASSQDVTYNEQF
>TRBJ2-2|11|TRBV19
ASSMLGPGELF
>TRBJ2-7|11|TRBV7-3
ASSSDRSYEQY